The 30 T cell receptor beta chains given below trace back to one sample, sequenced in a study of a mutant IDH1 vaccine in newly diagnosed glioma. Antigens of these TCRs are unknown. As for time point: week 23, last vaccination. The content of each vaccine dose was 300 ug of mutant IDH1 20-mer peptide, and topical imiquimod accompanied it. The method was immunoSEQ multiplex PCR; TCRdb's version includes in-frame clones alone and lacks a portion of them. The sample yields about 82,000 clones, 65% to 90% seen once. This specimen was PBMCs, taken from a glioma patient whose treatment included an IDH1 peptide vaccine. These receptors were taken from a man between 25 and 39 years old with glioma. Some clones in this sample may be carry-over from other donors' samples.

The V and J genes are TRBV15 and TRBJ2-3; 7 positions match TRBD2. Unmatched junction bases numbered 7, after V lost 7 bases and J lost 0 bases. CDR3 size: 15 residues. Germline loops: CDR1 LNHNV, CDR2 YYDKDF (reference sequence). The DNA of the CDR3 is TGTGCCACCAACCGAGCGGGGATGAGCACAGATACGCAGTATTTT. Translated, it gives CATNRAGMSTDTQYF.

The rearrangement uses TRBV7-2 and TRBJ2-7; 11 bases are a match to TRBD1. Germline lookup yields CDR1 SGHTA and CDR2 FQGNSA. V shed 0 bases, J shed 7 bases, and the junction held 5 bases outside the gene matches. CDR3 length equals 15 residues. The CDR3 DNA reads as TGTGCCAGCAGCTTAGCTGGGACAGGGGGTTGGGAGCAGTACTTC. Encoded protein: CASSLAGTGGWEQYF.

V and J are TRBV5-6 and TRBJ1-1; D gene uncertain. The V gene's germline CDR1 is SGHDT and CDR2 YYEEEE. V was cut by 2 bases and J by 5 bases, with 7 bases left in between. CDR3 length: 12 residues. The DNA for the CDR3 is TGTGCCAGCAGCTTCGTAGGGACTGAAGCTTTCTTT. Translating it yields CASSFVGTEAFF.

The CDR3, as DNA: TGCAGCGTTGATTTGGGACGCGGGTACCAAGAGACCCAGTACTTC. Translating it yields CSVDLGRGYQETQYF. The V and J genes are TRBV29-1 and TRBJ2-5; either TRBD1 or TRBD2 may supply D (5 bases each). The ends were cut back, 3 bases at V and 0 bases at J, with 14 bases in the middle. The CDR3 has 15 amino acids. Per the germline V gene, CDR1 is SQVTM and CDR2 is ANQGSEA.

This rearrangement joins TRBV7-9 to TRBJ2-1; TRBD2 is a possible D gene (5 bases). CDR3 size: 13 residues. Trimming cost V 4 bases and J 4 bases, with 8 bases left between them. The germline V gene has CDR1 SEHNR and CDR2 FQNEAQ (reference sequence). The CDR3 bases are TGTGCCAGCAGCTCTCCGGGATACAATGAGCAGTTCTTC. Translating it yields CASSSPGYNEQFF.

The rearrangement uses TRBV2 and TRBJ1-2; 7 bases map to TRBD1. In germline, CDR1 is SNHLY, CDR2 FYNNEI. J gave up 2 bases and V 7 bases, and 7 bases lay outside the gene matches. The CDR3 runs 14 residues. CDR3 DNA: TGTGCCAGCATCAACAGGGGAAGGAACTATGGCTACACCTTC. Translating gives CASINRGRNYGYTF.

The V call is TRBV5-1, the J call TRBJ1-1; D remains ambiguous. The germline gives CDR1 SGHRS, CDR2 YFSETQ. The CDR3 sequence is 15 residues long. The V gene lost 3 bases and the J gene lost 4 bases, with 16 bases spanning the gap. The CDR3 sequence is CASSSRGDLGTEAFF. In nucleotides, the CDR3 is TGCGCCAGCAGCTCGCGGGGAGATTTAGGCACTGAAGCTTTCTTT.

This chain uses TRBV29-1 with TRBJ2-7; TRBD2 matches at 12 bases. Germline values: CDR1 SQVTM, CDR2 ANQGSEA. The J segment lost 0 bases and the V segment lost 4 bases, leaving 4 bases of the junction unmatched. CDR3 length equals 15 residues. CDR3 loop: CSVGRGLAGSYEQYF. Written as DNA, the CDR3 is TGCAGCGTTGGGCGGGGACTAGCGGGCTCCTACGAGCAGTACTTC.

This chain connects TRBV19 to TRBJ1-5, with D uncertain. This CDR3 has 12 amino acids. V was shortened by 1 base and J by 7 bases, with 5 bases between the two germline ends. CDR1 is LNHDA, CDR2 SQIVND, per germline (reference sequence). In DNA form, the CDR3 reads TGTGCCAGTAGTATAGCTTTCCAGCCCCAGCATTTT. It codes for CASSIAFQPQHF.

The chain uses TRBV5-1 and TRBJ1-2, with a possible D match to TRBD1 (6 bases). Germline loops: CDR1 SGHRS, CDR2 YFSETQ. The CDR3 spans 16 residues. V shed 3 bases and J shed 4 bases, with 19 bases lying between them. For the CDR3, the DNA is TGCGCCAGCAGCTCTAGGGGACAACTCAAACCCTATGGCTACACCTTC. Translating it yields CASSSRGQLKPYGYTF. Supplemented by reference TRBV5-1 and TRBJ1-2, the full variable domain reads KAGVTQTPRYLIKTRGQQVTLSCSPISGHRSVSWYQQTPGQGLQFLFEYFSETQRNKGNFPGRFSGRQFSNSRSEMNVSTLELGDSALYLCASSSRGQLKPYGYTFGSGTRLTVV.

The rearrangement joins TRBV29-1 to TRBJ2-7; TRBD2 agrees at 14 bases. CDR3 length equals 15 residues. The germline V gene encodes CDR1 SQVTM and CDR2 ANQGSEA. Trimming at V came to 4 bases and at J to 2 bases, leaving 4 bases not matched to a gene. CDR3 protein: CSVAGLAGGTYEQYF. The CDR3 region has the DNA TGCAGCGTTGCAGGACTAGCGGGAGGAACCTACGAGCAGTACTTC.

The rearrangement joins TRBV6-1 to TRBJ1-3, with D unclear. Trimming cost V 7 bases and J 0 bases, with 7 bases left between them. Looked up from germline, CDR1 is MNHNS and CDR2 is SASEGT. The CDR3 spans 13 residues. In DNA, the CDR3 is TGTGCCAGCAAACGGTTCTCTGGAAACACCATATATTTT. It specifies CASKRFSGNTIYF.

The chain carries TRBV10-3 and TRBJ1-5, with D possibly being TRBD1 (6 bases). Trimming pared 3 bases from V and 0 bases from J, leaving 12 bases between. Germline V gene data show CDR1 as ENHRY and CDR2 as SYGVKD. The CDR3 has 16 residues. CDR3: CAISDGQTYSNQPQHF. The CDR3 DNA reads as TGTGCCATCAGTGATGGACAGACATATAGCAATCAGCCCCAGCATTTT.

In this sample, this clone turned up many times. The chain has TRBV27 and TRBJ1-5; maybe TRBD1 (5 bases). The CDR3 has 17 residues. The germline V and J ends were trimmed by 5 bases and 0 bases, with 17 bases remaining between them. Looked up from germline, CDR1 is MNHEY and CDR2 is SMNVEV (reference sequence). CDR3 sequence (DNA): TGTGCCAGCAGTCCCGGGCCTCCCGGGGGTAGCAATCAGCCCCAGCATTTT. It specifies CASSPGPPGGSNQPQHF.

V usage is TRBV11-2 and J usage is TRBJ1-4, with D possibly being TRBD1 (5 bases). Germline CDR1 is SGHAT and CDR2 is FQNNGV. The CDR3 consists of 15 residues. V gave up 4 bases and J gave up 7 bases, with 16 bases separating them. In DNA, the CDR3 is TGTGCCAGCAGCTCCTCGGGACGGGGAAGTGAAAAACTGTTTTTT. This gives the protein CASSSSGRGSEKLFF.

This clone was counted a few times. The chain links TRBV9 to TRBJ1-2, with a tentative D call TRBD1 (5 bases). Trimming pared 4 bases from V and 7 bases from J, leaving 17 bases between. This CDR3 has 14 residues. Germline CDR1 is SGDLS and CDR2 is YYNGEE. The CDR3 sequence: CASSIETQGSGYTF. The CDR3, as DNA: TGTGCCAGCAGCATCGAGACTCAGGGAAGTGGCTACACCTTC.

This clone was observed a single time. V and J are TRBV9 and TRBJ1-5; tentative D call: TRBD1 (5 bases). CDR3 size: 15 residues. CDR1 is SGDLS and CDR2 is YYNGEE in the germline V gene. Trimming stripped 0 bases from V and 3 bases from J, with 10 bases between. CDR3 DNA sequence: TGTGCCAGCAGCGTAGGCGGAGGGGTCAATCAGCCCCAGCATTTT. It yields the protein CASSVGGGVNQPQHF.

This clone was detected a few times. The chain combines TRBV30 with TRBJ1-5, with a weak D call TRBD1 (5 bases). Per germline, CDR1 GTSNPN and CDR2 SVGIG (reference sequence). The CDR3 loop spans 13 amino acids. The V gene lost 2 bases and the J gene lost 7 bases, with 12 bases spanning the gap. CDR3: CAWSFSGGQPQHF. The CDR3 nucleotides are TGTGCCTGGAGTTTCAGCGGGGGGCAGCCCCAGCATTTT.

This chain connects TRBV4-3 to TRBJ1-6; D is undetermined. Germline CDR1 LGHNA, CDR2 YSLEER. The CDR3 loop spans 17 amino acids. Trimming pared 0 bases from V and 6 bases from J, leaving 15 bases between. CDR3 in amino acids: CASSQDRQGPANSPLHF. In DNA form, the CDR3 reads TGCGCCAGCAGCCAAGATCGACAAGGTCCGGCTAATTCACCCCTCCACTTT.

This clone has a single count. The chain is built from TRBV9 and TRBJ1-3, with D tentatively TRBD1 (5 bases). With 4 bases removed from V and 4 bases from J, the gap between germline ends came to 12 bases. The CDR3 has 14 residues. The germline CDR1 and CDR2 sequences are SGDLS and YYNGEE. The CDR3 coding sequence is TGTGCCAGCAGCCTCGGGGGTTCGGGAAACACCATATATTTT. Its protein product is CASSLGGSGNTIYF.

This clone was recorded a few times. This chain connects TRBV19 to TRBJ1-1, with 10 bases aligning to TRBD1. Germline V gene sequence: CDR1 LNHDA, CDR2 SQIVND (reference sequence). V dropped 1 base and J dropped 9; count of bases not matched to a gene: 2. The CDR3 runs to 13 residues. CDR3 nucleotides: TGTGCCAGTAGTATAGGCGACAGGGGGCAAGCTTTCTTT. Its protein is CASSIGDRGQAFF. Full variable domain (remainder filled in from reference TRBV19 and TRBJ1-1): DGGITQSPKYLFRKEGQNVTLSCEQNLNHDAMYWYRQDPGQGLRLIYYSQIVNDFQKGDIAEGYSVSREKKESFPLTVTSAQKNPTAFYLCASSIGDRGQAFFGQGTRLTVV.

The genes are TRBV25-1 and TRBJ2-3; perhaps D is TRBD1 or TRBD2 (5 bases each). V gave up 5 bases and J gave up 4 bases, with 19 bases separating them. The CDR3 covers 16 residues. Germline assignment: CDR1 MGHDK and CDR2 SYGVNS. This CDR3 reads CASSRTGPKSADTQYF. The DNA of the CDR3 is TGTGCCAGCAGTAGGACGGGACCCAAAAGCGCAGATACGCAGTATTTT.

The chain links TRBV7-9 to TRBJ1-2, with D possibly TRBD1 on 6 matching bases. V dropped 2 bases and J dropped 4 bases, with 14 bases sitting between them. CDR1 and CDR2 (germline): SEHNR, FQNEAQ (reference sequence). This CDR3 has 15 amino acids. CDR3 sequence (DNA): TGTGCCAGCAGCTTAACTGTAGGGGGAAGCTATGGCTACACCTTC. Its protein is CASSLTVGGSYGYTF.

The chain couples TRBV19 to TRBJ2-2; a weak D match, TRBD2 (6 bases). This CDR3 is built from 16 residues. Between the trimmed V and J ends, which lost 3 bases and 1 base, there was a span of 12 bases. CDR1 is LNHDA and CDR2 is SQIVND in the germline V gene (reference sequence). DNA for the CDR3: TGTGCCAGTAGTATGGATGGCGGGATGAACACCGGGGAGCTGTTTTTT. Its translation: CASSMDGGMNTGELFF.

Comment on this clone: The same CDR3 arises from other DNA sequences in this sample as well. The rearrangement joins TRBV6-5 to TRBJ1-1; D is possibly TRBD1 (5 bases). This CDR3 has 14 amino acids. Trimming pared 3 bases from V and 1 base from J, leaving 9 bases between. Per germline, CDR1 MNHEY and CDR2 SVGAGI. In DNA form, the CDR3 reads TGTGCCAGCAGTTATTCGGGGGGGAACACTGAAGCTTTCTTT. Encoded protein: CASSYSGGNTEAFF.

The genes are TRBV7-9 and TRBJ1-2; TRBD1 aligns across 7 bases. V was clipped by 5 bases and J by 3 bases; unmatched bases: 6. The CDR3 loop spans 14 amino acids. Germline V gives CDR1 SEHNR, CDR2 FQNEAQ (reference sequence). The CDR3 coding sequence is TGTGCCAGCAGCCGGGGACAGTCGTACTATGGCTACACCTTC. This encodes CASSRGQSYYGYTF.

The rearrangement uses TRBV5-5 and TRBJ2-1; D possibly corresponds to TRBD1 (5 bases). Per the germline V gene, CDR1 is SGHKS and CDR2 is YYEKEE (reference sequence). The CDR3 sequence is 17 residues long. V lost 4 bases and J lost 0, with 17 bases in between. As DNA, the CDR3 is TGTGCCAGCAGCCTTTCTGGCACAGGTAGCTCCTACAATGAGCAGTTCTTC. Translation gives CASSLSGTGSSYNEQFF.

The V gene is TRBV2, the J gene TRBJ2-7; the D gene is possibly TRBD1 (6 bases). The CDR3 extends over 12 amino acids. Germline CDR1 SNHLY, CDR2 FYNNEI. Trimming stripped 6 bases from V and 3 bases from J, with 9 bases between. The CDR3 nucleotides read TGTGCCAGCAGGGCGGACAGCTACGAGCAGTACTTC. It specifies CASRADSYEQYF.

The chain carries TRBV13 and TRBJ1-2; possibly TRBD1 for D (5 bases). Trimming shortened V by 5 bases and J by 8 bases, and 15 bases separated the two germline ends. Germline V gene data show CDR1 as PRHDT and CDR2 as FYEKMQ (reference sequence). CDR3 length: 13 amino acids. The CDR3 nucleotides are TGTGCCAGCAGCACGGCGAGACAGAGCGGCTACACCTTC. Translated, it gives CASSTARQSGYTF.

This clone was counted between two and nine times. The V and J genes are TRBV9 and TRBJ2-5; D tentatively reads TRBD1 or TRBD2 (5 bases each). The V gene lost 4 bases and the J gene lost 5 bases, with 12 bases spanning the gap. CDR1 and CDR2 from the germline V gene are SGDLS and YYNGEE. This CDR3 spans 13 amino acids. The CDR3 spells CASSRRDPETQYF. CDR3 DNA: TGTGCCAGCAGCCGCAGGGACCCGGAGACCCAGTACTTC.